This TCR beta chain is from a study of vaccination effects on CD4 cells after COVID-19. Study-level background: Post-vaccine sampling took place a median of 72 days after the second dose.

ViraFEST expansion of antigen-specific CD4+ T cells with viral peptide pools preceded sequencing. Investigators separated out CD4+ T cells once approximately 9 days of culture had passed. Either the mRNA-1273 or the BNT162b2 vaccine was given to participants as two doses. Neither prior SARS-CoV-2 infection nor positive nucleocapsid antibodies were present in the vaccine recipients. Every well got 2 million to 2.5 million PBMC, which were grown with roughly 9.5 IU/ml IL-2 and 10 ug/ml peptides. After removal of 7 bases from V and 1 base from J, the junction contained 10 bases not matched to a gene. Germline loops: CDR1 MNHEY, CDR2 SMNVEV (reference sequence). The CDR3 sequence is 18 residues long. This clone has just a few counts. Its specificity is unknown. Only in-frame clones appear in the TCRdb table, and some are missing; sequencing was by immunoSEQ multiplex PCR. The sample carries around 46,000 clones, around three quarters recorded once.

The sequenced sample was CD4+ T cells from PBMCs cultured with HCoV-OC43 spike peptides, obtained after COVID-19 vaccination. Specified subset: HCoV-OC43 spike overlapping peptide pool stimulation. This sequence joins TRBV27 and TRBJ2-3, with 14 bases fitting TRBD2. The clonotype comes from a human donor who received a COVID-19 vaccine. The CDR3 bases are TGTGCCAGCACACCCCAAAGACTAGCGGGAGGGGGCACAGATACGCAGTATTTT. Translated, it gives CASTPQRLAGGGTDTQYF.